This T cell receptor beta chain originates from a study of blood T cell repertoires in COVID-19 (dated by TCRdb to about 2020). Some background on the complete study: The collaborator samples originated in the United States, Italy and Spain and spanned the acute and convalescent phases of COVID-19. The material from the prospective study consisted of cDNA or gDNA derived from T cells, B-cell-depleted T cells, or PBMCs. Subjects who had been exposed to COVID-19, were actively infected with it, or had recovered from it provided the deeply sampled blood TCRbeta repertoires that made up the dataset. The repertoires were released in a freely available public database intended as a resource for research on the immune response to SARS-CoV-2. Samples came from the ongoing ImmuneRACE study (first 160 participants) plus 1,254 subjects from 6 global collaborators. A de-identified subject ID, COVID-19 status, age in years and sex were almost always included in the sample metadata. Where available, HLA class I and class II types were taken from metadata supplied by the sample provider and were not determined by assay-based typing. The research as a whole found: Clinical and demographic metadata were provided uncurated, with the amount varying by source and participant.

Participants in the prospective study were enrolled through a virtual design, were aged roughly 18 to 90 years, and lived in 20 to 30 United States geographic areas. In the prospective study, cohorts were assigned on the basis of participant-reported clinical history obtained from a screening survey and a study questionnaire. Recovered participants in ImmuneRACE Cohort 3 were defined by two consecutive negative NP/OP PCR tests, clearance by a healthcare professional, or resolution of symptoms. In the prospective study, whole blood, serum and a nasopharyngeal or oropharyngeal swab were collected from each participant by mobile phlebotomists. Prospective study participants could optionally give additional blood draws and questionnaires over a roughly 2-month period. Before DNA extraction, blood samples from the prospective study were shipped at room temperature or frozen. The immunoSEQ Assay, a bias-controlled multiplex PCR, was used to amplify TCRbeta CDR3 regions from genomic DNA. For the original study's pipeline: Nucleated cell counts per sample were estimated from amplification of reference gene primers within the assay. Sequence reads were collapsed and filtered to measure the absolute abundance of every unique TCRbeta CDR3 rearrangement. For each sample, productive Simpson clonality was calculated as the square root of Simpson's diversity index over productive rearrangements. The table comes from immuneACCESS by way of TCRdb, which keeps in-frame sequences with V and J called. Part of the clones is missing from these tables; in studies checked, under half for an unresolved V gene and the rest for unknown reasons. The V and J calls and clone size come from that table; D and trimming were worked out from the DNA. The sample has some 320,000 clones on record, more than 75% of them singletons. Clones ranked in the top ten supply under 5.5% of the sample.

Including the terminal cysteine and phenylalanine, the CDR3 comprises 14 residues. CDR3 DNA is the only sequence kept; it has 42 bases, read in frame from the first base. Trimming at the junction amounts to 2 bases on V and 0 bases on J, and the germline ends lie 6 bases apart. In the germline V gene, CDR1 corresponds to SGHDT and CDR2 to YYEEEE. Note on this clone: It has no known antigen specificity. The sample holds no much larger clone one base away, and base qualities are not on file.

The chain employs TRBV5-6 and TRBJ1-3; there is no confident call for the D gene. The sequence derives from a young woman who had recovered from COVID-19. Input material: PBMCs or T cells enriched from blood (not recorded which). The DNA sequence is as follows: TGTGCCAGCAGCTTCACGGGCTCTGGAAACACCATATATTTT. Protein translation: CASSFTGSGNTIYF.